This passage covers 22 T cell receptor beta chains from one sample sequenced in a study of T cells after posttransplantation cyclophosphamide. Clones were sequenced by immunoSEQ multiplex PCR, and TCRdb holds only the in-frame ones, with some missing. Altogether tens of thousands of clones are present, 85% to 95% being singletons, with the ten largest covering around 3%. Sequenced material: PBMCs. These receptors all come from a woman aged 45 to 65 in good health and a related stem cell transplant donor.

V is TRBV5-4 and J is TRBJ2-5; TRBD1 matches 8 bases. V shed 5 bases, J shed 5 bases, and the junction held 8 bases outside the gene matches. The CDR3 totals 14 residues. The germline gives CDR1 SGHNT, CDR2 YYREEE (reference sequence). The CDR3 loop is CASRPGQGRETQYF. CDR3 sequence (DNA): TGTGCCAGCAGACCCGGACAGGGAAGGGAGACCCAGTACTTC.

The chain recombines TRBV28 with TRBJ2-3; D unresolved. Looked up from germline, CDR1 is MDHEN and CDR2 is SYDVKM. The CDR3 is 12 amino acids. V was cut by 2 bases and J by 2 bases, with 2 bases left in between. Written as DNA, the CDR3 is TGTGCCAGCAGTTTACTCACAGATACGCAGTATTTT. Protein: CASSLLTDTQYF. The complete variable domain, with remaining parts taken from reference TRBV28 and TRBJ2-3, reads DVKVTQSSRYLVKRTGEKVFLECVQDMDHENMFWYRQDPGLGLRLIYFSYDVKMKEKGDIPEGYSVSREKKERFSLILESASTNQTSMYLCASSLLTDTQYFGPGTRLTVL.

The chain combines TRBV6-5 with TRBJ1-5, with 10 bases that match TRBD1. V was clipped by 6 bases and J by 3 bases; unmatched bases: 5. Germline V CDR1 and CDR2: MNHEY, SVGAGI. The CDR3 has 15 amino acids. The CDR3 loop is CASRMTGGLNQPQHF. The DNA of the CDR3 is TGTGCCAGCAGAATGACAGGGGGCCTCAATCAGCCCCAGCATTTT.

The rearrangement links TRBV6-4 to TRBJ1-2; TRBD1 might be the D (6 bases). Germline CDR1 MRHNA, CDR2 SNTAGT. The CDR3 is made up of 14 amino acids. Trimming removed 8 bases at V and 2 bases at J, with 15 bases between. For the CDR3, the DNA is TGTGCCAGCCGGAGACAGGCAAACAACTATGGCTACACCTTC. Amino acid sequence: CASRRQANNYGYTF.

CDR3 in amino acids: CASRNDRANEAGYTF. CDR3 in DNA: TGTGCCAGCAGGAATGACAGGGCCAATGAGGCCGGCTACACCTTC. This chain links TRBV2 with TRBJ1-2, with 7 bases aligning to TRBD1. With V trimmed by 6 bases and J by 8 bases, 15 bases remained unmatched. CDR1 and CDR2 from the germline V gene are SNHLY and FYNNEI. The CDR3 has 15 amino acids.

In this sample, this clone turned up once. The chain has TRBV5-6 and TRBJ1-4, with D possibly being TRBD1 (6 bases). This CDR3 is 16 amino acids long. The V end was cut by 3 bases, the J end by 3 bases, with 15 bases between. Germline CDR1 and CDR2: SGHDT and YYEEEE. The CDR3 sequence: CASSSRLGAPNEKLFF. The DNA for the CDR3 is TGTGCCAGCAGCTCGAGGTTGGGGGCTCCTAATGAAAAACTGTTTTTT.

The chain employs TRBV10-1 and TRBJ1-3; TRBD1 matches 10 bases. Germline CDR1 WNHNN, CDR2 SYGVQD (reference sequence). The CDR3 runs 18 residues. V lost 0 bases and J lost 4; bases outside the gene matches: 9. The CDR3 spells CASSESRRQGAVGNTIYF. CDR3 DNA: TGCGCCAGCAGTGAGTCACGGAGACAGGGGGCTGTCGGAAACACCATATATTTT.

This clone was counted a single time. This same CDR3 is encoded by further DNA sequences in the sample. The gene calls are TRBV5-1 and TRBJ2-5; TRBD1 matches at 7 bases. Germline assignment: CDR1 SGHRS and CDR2 YFSETQ. J lost 6 bases, V lost 1 base, and 6 bases had no gene match. The CDR3 consists of 14 residues. The CDR3 bases are TGCGCCAGCAGCTTGTCAGGGACAGCGAAGACCCAGTACTTC. Its translation is CASSLSGTAKTQYF.

The chain couples TRBV5-4 to TRBJ1-2; 7 nucleotides match TRBD1. Germline assignment: CDR1 SGHNT and CDR2 YYREEE (reference sequence). The CDR3 runs to 14 residues. The trim removed 0 bases at V and 3 bases at J, leaving 2 bases unmatched. The CDR3 DNA reads TGTGCCAGCAGCTTGGGCGACAGGGACTATGGCTACACCTTC. This sequence encodes CASSLGDRDYGYTF.

CDR3 bases: TGTGCCAGCACCCAAGGACGGGGATTCATGAACACTGAAGCTTTCTTT. Translating it yields CASTQGRGFMNTEAFF. The chain uses TRBV27 and TRBJ1-1; D remains ambiguous. This CDR3 spans 16 amino acids. The V and J ends lost 7 bases and 0 bases respectively, with 18 bases between them. CDR1 is MNHEY, CDR2 SMNVEV, per germline (reference sequence).

This chain connects TRBV18 to TRBJ2-7, with TRBD2 matching 9 bases. This CDR3 region has 14 residues. J lost 3 bases, V lost 3 bases, and 3 bases had no gene match. Looked up from germline, CDR1 is KGHSH and CDR2 is LQKENI. DNA for the CDR3: TGTGCCAGCTCACCGGGGACTAGCAGCTACGAGCAGTACTTC. It yields the protein CASSPGTSSYEQYF.

This clone was picked up one time. The rearrangement uses TRBV10-1 and TRBJ2-5; TRBD2 matches 8 bases. CDR1 is WNHNN and CDR2 is SYGVQD in the germline V gene (reference sequence). CDR3 length: 18 amino acids. With V trimmed by 0 bases and J by 5 bases, 14 bases remained unmatched. The chain's CDR3 is CASSESPRGAGVGETQYF. The CDR3 bases are TGCGCCAGCAGTGAGTCGCCCCGTGGAGCGGGAGTGGGGGAGACCCAGTACTTC.

The V gene is TRBV25-1, the J gene TRBJ2-5, with TRBD2 matching 10 bases. CDR3 length: 17 amino acids. CDR1 and CDR2 from the germline V gene are MGHDK and SYGVNS. V lost 1 base and J lost 4; bases outside the gene matches: 9. CDR3: CASSELRSGGFVETQYF. The CDR3, as DNA: TGTGCCAGCAGTGAATTACGTAGCGGGGGGTTTGTAGAGACCCAGTACTTC.

V usage is TRBV6-5 and J usage is TRBJ2-3; 9 bases fit TRBD2. CDR1 is MNHEY and CDR2 is SVGAGI in the germline V gene. The CDR3 runs 16 residues. Trimming removed 0 bases from V and 3 bases from J; junction bases left unmatched: 4. The CDR3 reads CASSYSGGRVTDTQYF. Written as DNA, the CDR3 is TGTGCCAGCAGTTACTCCGGCGGGAGGGTAACAGATACGCAGTATTTT.

The chain has TRBV19 and TRBJ2-7; 7 bases are shared with TRBD1. CDR3 length: 15 amino acids. Germline assignment: CDR1 LNHDA and CDR2 SQIVND (reference sequence). J was trimmed by 1 base and V by 11 bases; bases with no gene match: 14. The chain's CDR3 is CASKGRGNTSYEQYF. In nucleotides, the CDR3 is TGTGCCTCTAAGGGCAGGGGGAATACATCCTACGAGCAGTACTTC.

The CDR3 DNA follows: TGTGCCAGCAGCTCCCCGGGACTGATCTCTGGAAACACCATATATTTT. Its protein product is CASSSPGLISGNTIYF. The chain recombines TRBV28 with TRBJ1-3; D may be TRBD1 (5 bases). V dropped 6 bases and J dropped 0 bases, with 15 bases sitting between them. The CDR3 spans 16 residues. CDR1 is MDHEN, CDR2 SYDVKM, per germline.

The chain uses TRBV5-6 and TRBJ2-5, with 9 bases identical to TRBD2. The germline V gene has CDR1 SGHDT and CDR2 YYEEEE. V trimming: 4 bases; J trimming: 4 bases; junction bases outside the gene matches: 8. The CDR3 extends over 15 amino acids. CDR3 protein: CASSPRRGGRETQYF. The CDR3 region has the DNA TGTGCCAGCAGCCCAAGGCGGGGGGGTCGAGAGACCCAGTACTTC.

The V and J genes are TRBV19 and TRBJ2-3, with D possibly being TRBD2 (7 bases). With 9 bases removed from V and 2 bases from J, the gap between germline ends came to 21 bases. This CDR3 comprises 16 residues. Germline V gives CDR1 LNHDA, CDR2 SQIVND (reference sequence). The CDR3 sequence: CASDRGQRGHTDTQYF. The CDR3 nucleotides read TGTGCCAGCGATCGGGGGCAGCGGGGCCACACAGATACGCAGTATTTT.

V and J are TRBV15 and TRBJ2-7, with TRBD2 as a possible D gene (6 bases). V was pared by 3 bases and J by 6 bases, with 15 bases between. The CDR3 contains 14 residues. CDR1 is LNHNV and CDR2 is YYDKDF in the germline V gene (reference sequence). DNA of the CDR3: TGTGCCACCAGCAGGACTAGTTCTTTTTCCGAGCAGTACTTC. The encoded protein is CATSRTSSFSEQYF.

V and J are TRBV18 and TRBJ2-5; D unclear. V was pared by 2 bases and J by 0 bases, with 7 bases between. This CDR3 has 14 residues. Germline V gives CDR1 KGHSH, CDR2 LQKENI. CDR3 residues: CASSPAADQETQYF. Written as DNA, the CDR3 is TGTGCCAGCTCACCAGCGGCAGACCAAGAGACCCAGTACTTC.

V usage is TRBV6-6 and J usage is TRBJ2-1, with TRBD1 identical over 7 bases. V lost 6 bases to trimming and J lost 0 bases; unmatched junction nucleotides: 2. There are 14 residues in the CDR3. Germline-derived CDR1 and CDR2 are MNHNY and SVGAGI (reference sequence). The CDR3 nucleotides are TGTGCCAGCAGCAGACAGGGCTCCTACAATGAGCAGTTCTTC. This sequence encodes CASSRQGSYNEQFF.

V usage is TRBV19 and J usage is TRBJ2-1, with 10 bases that match TRBD2. Losses at the gene ends were 7 bases for V and 5 bases for J; bases not matched to a gene: 14. The CDR3 extends over 17 amino acids. The germline gives CDR1 LNHDA, CDR2 SQIVND (reference sequence). In DNA form, the CDR3 reads TGTGCCAGTAACCCCGGACCGACTAGCGGGTTTAACAATGAGCAGTTCTTC. Translating gives CASNPGPTSGFNNEQFF.